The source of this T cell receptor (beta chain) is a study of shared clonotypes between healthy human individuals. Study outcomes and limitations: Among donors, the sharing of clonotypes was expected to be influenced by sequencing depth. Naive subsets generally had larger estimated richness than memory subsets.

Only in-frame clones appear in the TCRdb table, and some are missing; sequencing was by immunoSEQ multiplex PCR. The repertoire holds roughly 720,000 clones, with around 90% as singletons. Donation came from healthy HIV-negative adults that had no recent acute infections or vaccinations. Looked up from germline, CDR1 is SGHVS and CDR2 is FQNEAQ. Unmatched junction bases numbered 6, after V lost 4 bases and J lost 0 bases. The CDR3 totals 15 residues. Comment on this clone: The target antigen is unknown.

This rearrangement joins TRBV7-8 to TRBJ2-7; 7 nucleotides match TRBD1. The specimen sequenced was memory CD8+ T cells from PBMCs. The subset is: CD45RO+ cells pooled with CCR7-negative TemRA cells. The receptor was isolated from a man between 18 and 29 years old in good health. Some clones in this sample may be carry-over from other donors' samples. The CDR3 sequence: CASSSSTGSSYEQYF. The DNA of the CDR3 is TGTGCCAGCAGCTCGTCGACAGGGTCCTCCTACGAGCAGTACTTC.